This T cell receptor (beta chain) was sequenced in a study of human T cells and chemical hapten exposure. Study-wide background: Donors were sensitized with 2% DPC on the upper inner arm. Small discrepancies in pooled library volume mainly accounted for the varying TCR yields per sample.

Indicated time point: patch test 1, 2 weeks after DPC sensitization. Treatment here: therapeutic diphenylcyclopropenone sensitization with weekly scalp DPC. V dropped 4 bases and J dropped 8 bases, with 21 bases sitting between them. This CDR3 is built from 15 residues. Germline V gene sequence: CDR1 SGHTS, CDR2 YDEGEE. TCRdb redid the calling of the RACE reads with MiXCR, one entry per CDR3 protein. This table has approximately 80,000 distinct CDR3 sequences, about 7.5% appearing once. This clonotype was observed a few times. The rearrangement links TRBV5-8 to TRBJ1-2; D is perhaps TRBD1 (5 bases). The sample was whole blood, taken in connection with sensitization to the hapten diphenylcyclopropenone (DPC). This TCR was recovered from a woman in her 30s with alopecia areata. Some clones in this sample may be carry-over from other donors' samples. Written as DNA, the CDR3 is TGTGCCAGCAGCCATTGGGCCCAAGGGGTGGTCGGCTACACCTTC. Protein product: CASSHWAQGVVGYTF. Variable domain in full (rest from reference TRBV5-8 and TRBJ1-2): EAGVTQSPTHLIKTRGQQATLRCSPISGHTSVYWYQQALGLGLQFLLWYDEGEERNRGNFPPRFSGRQFPNYSSELNVNALELEDSALYLCASSHWAQGVVGYTFGSGTRLTVV.